This T cell receptor beta chain was documented in a study of blood T cell repertoires in COVID-19. In germline, CDR1 is LGHDT, CDR2 YNNKEL (reference sequence). The CDR3 totals 14 residues. Trimming removed 3 bases from V and 2 bases from J; junction bases left unmatched: 4. This clone was recorded once. Sequenced by immunoSEQ multiplex PCR; TCRdb stores in-frame clones only, minus some. There are some 120,000 clones in the sample; around 81% occur only once, and under 11% lies in the top ten. The receptor was isolated from a human donor in a cohort sampled during active COVID-19. The chain is built from TRBV3-1 (or the pseudogene TRBV3-2) and TRBJ2-7; 7 nucleotides line up with TRBD1. Sequencing was carried out using peripheral blood. The CDR3 DNA follows: TGTGCCAGCAGCCAGAGGGACAGAACCTACGAGCAGTACTTC. Its translation: CASSQRDRTYEQYF.